Following are 6 T cell receptor beta chains from one sample sequenced in a study of beta chain features in type 1 diabetes. Whole-study results and caveats: In all four CD4+ subsets, TCRB CDR3 length was significantly, moderately reduced in type 1 diabetes.

Of the isolated RNA, all was reverse transcribed, and so the sequenced material was expressed TCRB transcripts. Some clones are missing from TCRdb's copy, which holds only in-frame ones; the method was immunoSEQ multiplex PCR. Of more than 300,000 clones listed, roughly a tenth were seen once; the top ten hold around 1%. These receptors have no known antigen. Sequenced material: central memory CD4+ T cells from blood. Every receptor here comes from a man aged 30-40 years with type 1 diabetes.

There are a few counts of this clone. The V and J genes are TRBV5-1 and TRBJ2-5; TRBD2 aligns across 7 bases. The CDR3 has 15 residues. The trim removed 2 bases at V and 1 base at J, leaving 5 bases unmatched. Germline assignment: CDR1 SGHRS and CDR2 YFSETQ. The CDR3 loop is CASSFTTSSQETQYF. CDR3 bases: TGCGCCAGCAGCTTTACGACTAGCAGCCAAGAGACCCAGTACTTC.

This clone was recorded a few times. CDR3 amino acids: CASRQDRGGEKLFF. The DNA of the CDR3 is TGCGCCAGCAGACAAGACAGGGGAGGTGAAAAACTGTTTTTT. This chain uses TRBV5-1 with TRBJ1-4; 8 bases are a match to TRBD1. This CDR3 has 14 amino acids. With V trimmed by 5 bases and J by 7 bases, 7 bases remained unmatched. Germline assignment: CDR1 SGHRS and CDR2 YFSETQ.

This chain links TRBV4-1 with TRBJ2-3; D is uncertain. V lost 1 base and J 0 bases, leaving 8 bases between the germline ends. CDR3 length equals 15 residues. Germline V gives CDR1 MGHRA, CDR2 YSYEKL. CDR3 protein: CASSQGSLSTDTQYF. CDR3 DNA: TGCGCCAGCAGCCAAGGGTCCCTTAGCACAGATACGCAGTATTTT.

The sample holds a few counts of this clone. CDR3 in DNA: TGTGCCAGCAGGAGGACAGGGGCCAGCTCCTACAATGAGCAGTTCTTC. Its protein product is CASRRTGASSYNEQFF. The chain uses TRBV28 and TRBJ2-1; 9 nucleotides line up with TRBD1. This CDR3 comprises 16 residues. The V gene's germline CDR1 is MDHEN and CDR2 SYDVKM. V shed 6 bases and J 0 bases; nucleotides not matched to a gene: 6.

This sequence joins TRBV7-2 and TRBJ2-1; 7 bases align to TRBD1. V gave up 1 base and J gave up 8 bases; unmatched junction bases: 5. Germline V gene data show CDR1 as SGHTA and CDR2 as FQGNSA. CDR3 length: 14 residues. CDR3 amino acids: CASSLGQGFDEQFF. The CDR3 bases are TGTGCCAGCAGCTTAGGACAGGGATTCGATGAGCAGTTCTTC. Using reference TRBV7-2 and TRBJ2-1 for the parts outside the CDR3, the full variable domain is GAGVSQSPSNKVTEKGKDVELRCDPISGHTALYWYRQSLGQGLEFLIYFQGNSAPDKSGLPSDRFSAERTGGSVSTLTIQRTQQEDSAVYLCASSLGQGFDEQFFGPGTRLTVL.

This clone was counted only a few times. V gene TRBV28 combines with J gene TRBJ1-1; the match to TRBD1 covers 8 bases. CDR1 is MDHEN and CDR2 is SYDVKM in the germline V gene. The CDR3 sequence is 14 residues long. The V gene end was trimmed by 6 bases and the J gene end by 3 bases; junction bases not matched to a gene: 6. CDR3 loop: CASRIRGQDTEAFF. The CDR3 coding sequence is TGTGCCAGCAGAATCAGGGGGCAGGACACTGAAGCTTTCTTT.